This T cell receptor (beta chain) was sequenced in a study of immune evolution from preneoplasia to lung adenocarcinoma. On this clone: The junction and the germline gene differ at one end; a read error may be behind it. The sample contains more than one DNA sequence encoding this CDR3.

Per germline, CDR1 SQVTM and CDR2 ANQGSEA. This CDR3 has 16 amino acids. Assay used: immunoSEQ multiplex PCR; TCRdb lists only in-frame clones, some missing. The table has about 9,900 clones, about 88% seen once. The chain has TRBV29-1 and TRBJ1-2, with 10 bases matching TRBD1. This receptor was identified in a person between 65 and 79 years old with invasive lung adenocarcinoma. Some clones in this sample may be carry-over from other donors' samples. Material: FFPE invasive lung adenocarcinoma tissue. This chain's CDR3 is CSVEHTGTGDVDGYTF. The CDR3, as DNA: TGCAGCGTGGAACACACCGGGACAGGGGATGTCGATGGTTACACCTTC. The full variable domain, completed using reference TRBV29-1 and TRBJ1-2, is SAVISQKPSRDICQRGTSLTIQCQVDSQVTMMFWYRQQPGQSLTLIATANQGSEATYESGFVIDKFPISRPNLTFSTLTVSNMSPEDSSIYLCSVEHTGTGDVDGYTFGSGTRLTVV.